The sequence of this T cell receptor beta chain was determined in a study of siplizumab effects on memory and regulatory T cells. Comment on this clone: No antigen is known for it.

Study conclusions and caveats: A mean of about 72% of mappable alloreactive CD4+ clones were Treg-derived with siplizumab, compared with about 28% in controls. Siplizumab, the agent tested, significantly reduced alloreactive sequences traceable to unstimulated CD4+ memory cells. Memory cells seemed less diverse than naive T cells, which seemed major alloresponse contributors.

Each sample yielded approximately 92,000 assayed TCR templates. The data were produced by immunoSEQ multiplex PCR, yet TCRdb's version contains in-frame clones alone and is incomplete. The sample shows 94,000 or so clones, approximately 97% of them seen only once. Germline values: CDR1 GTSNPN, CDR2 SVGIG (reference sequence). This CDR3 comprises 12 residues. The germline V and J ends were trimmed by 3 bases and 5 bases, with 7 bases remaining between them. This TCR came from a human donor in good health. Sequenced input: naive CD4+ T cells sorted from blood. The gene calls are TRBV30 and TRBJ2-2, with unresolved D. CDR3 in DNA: TGTGCCTGGAGGTCTGGGACCGGGGAGCTGTTTTTT. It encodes CAWRSGTGELFF. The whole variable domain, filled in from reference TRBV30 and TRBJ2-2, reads SQTIHQWPATLVQPVGSPLSLECTVEGTSNPNLYWYRQAAGRGLQLLFYSVGIGQISSEVPQNLSASRPQDRQFILSSKKLLLSDSGFYLCAWRSGTGELFFGEGSRLTVL.